This T cell receptor (beta chain) emerged from a study of T cell responses to AZD1222 COVID-19 vaccine. Data came from immunoSEQ multiplex PCR; TCRdb stores just in-frame clones and leaves some out. The table lists some 150,000 clones, about 93% of them singletons. Germline trimming cut 5 bases from V and 4 bases from J; bases unmatched to any gene: 6. CDR1 SGHTA and CDR2 FQGTGA come from the germline V gene. This CDR3 is 15 amino acids long. The sequence was obtained from an adult in good health. The material sequenced was peripheral blood, taken on day 0 of AZD1222 vaccination. The gene calls are TRBV7-3 and TRBJ2-3; TRBD1 matches 10 bases. This CDR3 reads CASSRDRGRADTQYF. CDR3 nucleotides: TGTGCCAGCAGCCGTGACAGGGGGCGGGCAGATACGCAGTATTTT.